The entry below gives a single T cell receptor beta chain sequence along with its context. This clone was counted once. Its recognized antigen is unknown. Per-base quality was not reported, and no clone a single base away is much larger than it. The sample is drawn from a study of shared clonotypes between healthy human individuals (dated by TCRdb to between 2020 and 2021). Turning to the overall study: The cohort included a few men and a couple of women between 18 and 49 years of age. Blood TCR repertoires of about five healthy adults were deeply sequenced to estimate repertoire size and the extent of clonotype sharing between individuals. To increase sequencing depth and limit assay-specific biases, TCR repertoire library preparation and sequencing were carried out by different laboratories using diverse techniques. Each donor's leukapheresis produced roughly between roughly 0.85 and 10 billion PBMCs.

Overall study results and their limits: Based on pairwise subsampling, the degree of clonotype sharing among donors was expected to be affected by sequencing depth. The small number of donors limited the genetic and exposure-history diversity represented. Sampling was restricted to blood, and TCR repertoires in tissue are likely to differ from TCR repertoires in blood.

Healthy HIV-negative adults with no recently reported acute infections or vaccinations were included as donors. All donors were Caucasian adults living in Nashville, Tennessee, USA. For unsorted samples, 90 million or so PBMCs were counted and genomic DNA was extracted with the QIAamp DNA Blood Mini kit. Blood was obtained by leukapheresis, after which PBMCs were separated by Ficoll-Histopaque density gradient centrifugation and cryopreserved in liquid nitrogen vapor phase. TCR CDR3 regions were amplified from genomic DNA by multiplex PCR using the deep immunoSEQ assay. Extracted genomic DNA from each cell subset was distributed evenly across all wells of several immunoSEQ 96-well plates, and each plate was treated as a replicate. For unsorted PBMC, roughly 330 ng of genomic DNA, equivalent to around 30,000 T cell genomes, went into each replicate PCR. Genomic DNA from unsorted PBMC was sequenced over ten immunoSEQ deep assay plates. Purified libraries were quantified with a Qubit 3.0 fluorometer, sized on a Bioanalyzer 2100, and re-quantified with the KAPA Library Quantification kit. Every immunoSEQ 96-well plate was sequenced on a dedicated single-read 150-cycle Illumina NextSeq 550 flow cell. On the study's bioinformatics: The immunoSEQ output contained only junctional sequences without quality scores, so filtering could not match that applied to full-length reads. To assign V/J genes and CDR3, sequences were annotated against IMGT germline references using PyIR, a Python wrapper for IgBLAST v1.9. Any read was removed if the V/J assignment was weak (E-value above 1e-6), the CDR3 was missing, or the read contained stop codons, out-of-frame junctions, or ambiguous translated residues. V3J clonotypes were defined as sequences sharing an identical inferred V gene, J gene, and CDR3 amino acid sequence. The percentage overlap between two repertoires was calculated by dividing the number of shared unique clonotypes by the size of the smaller repertoire. RTK rarefaction, the Chao1 estimator, and Recon v2.1 estimates of unobserved clonotypes were used to assess repertoire richness. Drawn from immuneACCESS, this table holds only the in-frame rearrangements with V and J called that TCRdb kept. Clones are partly lost; checked studies trace under half to an unresolved V gene and leave the rest unexplained. V, J and clone size derive from that table, while D and trimming were established from the DNA sequence. This sample gives 400,000 to 600,000 clones in total; about 79% of them show up just once. Roughly an eighth of the sample goes to the ten largest clones.

Sequenced sample: PBMCs. This receptor was identified in a woman in her thirties or forties in good health. Some clones in this sample may be carry-over from other donors' samples.

The sequenced DNA: TGTGCCAGCAGCTTAGCTAGCGGGGACAATGAGCAGTTCTTC. It translates as CASSLASGDNEQFF. The rearranged segments are TRBV7-7 and TRBJ2-1, with 8 bases aligning to TRBD2. The germline V gene (reference sequence) provides CDR1 SSHAT and CDR2 FNYEAQ. Relative to germline, V is missing 0 bases and J is missing 5 bases, with 0 bases of the junction outside any gene match. From the cysteine through the phenylalanine, the CDR3 covers 14 amino acids. The kept DNA is CDR3 alone, 42 bases in frame from the first base.